The rows below give T cell receptor beta chains drawn from one sample of a study of tumor-infiltrating lymphocytes in primary liver carcinoma. TCRdb called the multiplex PCR reads again in MiXCR, with one record for every CDR3 protein. The sample includes around 210,000 distinct CDR3 sequences, less than 70% seen only once; the top ten take 7% to 8.5%. Source material: peripheral blood. These receptors all stem from a woman aged 60 to 75 with primary liver carcinoma and hepatitis B virus infection. CDR3s include the opening cysteine and the closing phenylalanine or tryptophan.

v_gene: TRBV6-2/TRBV6-3
j_gene: TRBJ2-1
CDR3aa: CVSTLDRGPLRGNEQFF

v_gene: TRBV11-2
j_gene: TRBJ2-7
CDR3aa: CASSFNLGTSCKQYF

v_gene: TRBV10-3
j_gene: TRBJ2-7
CDR3aa: CAISLTTSGPTYEQYF

v_gene: TRBV5-6
j_gene: TRBJ2-5
CDR3aa: CASSLEGGLGTQYF

v_gene: TRBV7-8
j_gene: TRBJ2-3
CDR3aa: CASSYEQGVDMQYF

v_gene: TRBV11-2
j_gene: TRBJ1-1
CDR3aa: CASSLVLAGDTEALF

v_gene: TRBV29-1
j_gene: TRBJ2-3
CDR3aa: CSVEEGVRRTGSTDTQYF

v_gene: TRBV6-5
j_gene: TRBJ2-7
CDR3aa: CASSSRLTDHEQYF

v_gene: TRBV6-1
j_gene: TRBJ1-5
CDR3aa: CASSEDYWCNSNKPQHF

v_gene: TRBV6-5
j_gene: TRBJ1-5
CDR3aa: CASRLTSNQPQHF

v_gene: TRBV6-1
j_gene: TRBJ2-2
CDR3aa: CASSDGGQTNARELFF

v_gene: TRBV11-2
j_gene: TRBJ2-5
CDR3aa: CTSSVTLLQETQYF

v_gene: TRBV7-8
j_gene: TRBJ1-1
CDR3aa: CASSLDSRNTEAFF

v_gene: TRBV6-6
j_gene: TRBJ1-4
CDR3aa: CASSTQGQGISEKLFF

v_gene: TRBV5-1
j_gene: TRBJ2-7
CDR3aa: CDSSLQGLAGYEQYF

v_gene: TRBV29-1
j_gene: TRBJ2-7
CDR3aa: CSVGWGQDFYEQYF

v_gene: TRBV5-6
j_gene: TRBJ2-2
CDR3aa: CASSSGTGTGELFF

v_gene: TRBV11-2
j_gene: TRBJ1-2
CDR3aa: CVSNLLVQDYGYTF

v_gene: TRBV13
j_gene: TRBJ2-4
CDR3aa: CAGSYPGLAGAKNIQYF

v_gene: TRBV5-4
j_gene: TRBJ2-1
CDR3aa: CASSLAGGSYNGQFF

v_gene: TRBV20-1
j_gene: TRBJ2-1
CDR3aa: CSATQGGGFEQFF

v_gene: TRBV12-3/TRBV12-4
j_gene: TRBJ2-1
CDR3aa: CVSSSGDSSYNEQFF

v_gene: TRBV6-5
j_gene: TRBJ1-1
CDR3aa: CACSYTQGATEAFF

v_gene: TRBV11-3
j_gene: TRBJ2-5
CDR3aa: CASSGTSEEKTQYF

v_gene: TRBV12-3/TRBV12-4
j_gene: TRBJ2-2
CDR3aa: CASSPGLAGGSNTGELFF